This TCR beta chain comes out of a study of blood T cells in healthy people across ages. Notes on the study in general: Not knowing donor CMV status may have confounded expanded clonotype changes.

This clonotype was picked up many times. As yet, its antigen is unknown. The CDR3 runs 14 residues. V was trimmed by 6 bases and J by 2 bases, leaving 14 bases between them. PBMCs numbering at least 6.5 million were isolated per sample. A second PCR, run for roughly 7 to 12 cycles, used a sample-barcoded 5' primer plus a J-beta primer mix. From the 5' RACE reads, TCRdb called clonotypes with MiXCR, one entry per CDR3 protein. The data show about 930,000 distinct CDR3 sequences, around 29% seen once. This sample also belongs to another study, concerning T cells of mothers and their children.

This clonotype was obtained from a woman between 40 and 50 years old in good health. Specimen: blood. The rearrangement joins TRBV12-3 or TRBV12-4 to TRBJ2-7, with a weak D call TRBD1 (6 bases). The DNA of the CDR3 is TGTGCCAGCAGCTTCCATCAGGGGACCTACGAGCAGTACTTC. Amino acids: CASSFHQGTYEQYF.